This T cell receptor beta chain came from a study of T cell changes during pregnancy in multiple sclerosis. This CDR3 has 15 amino acids. V dropped 1 base and J dropped 2 bases, with 12 bases sitting between them. Germline V gives CDR1 MGHRA, CDR2 YSYEKL. The data were produced by immunoSEQ multiplex PCR, yet TCRdb's version contains in-frame clones alone and is incomplete. In the table there are under 75,000 clones, under 95% of which are singletons. The TCR originated in a female donor with multiple sclerosis, enrolled in a pregnancy study. The chain uses TRBV4-1 and TRBJ2-7; no firm D call. The sample was CD8+ T cells from peripheral blood mononuclear cells, taken in the second trimester of pregnancy. The CDR3 sequence: CASSQVAGAAYEQYF. The CDR3 DNA sequence: TGCGCCAGCAGCCAAGTTGCAGGTGCCGCCTACGAGCAGTACTTC.